This T cell receptor (beta chain) came from a study of T cell clonality in common variable immunodeficiency. This clone was observed many times. Repertoires were generated with immunoSEQ multiplex PCR, while TCRdb's copy carries only in-frame clones and drops some. This sample has tens of thousands of clones, each found more than once. The specimen was peripheral blood mononuclear cells. The receptor was isolated from a person aged 18-69 years in good health.

CDR3 sequence reads: CSAPRAPLSYEQYF. The DNA read from the CDR3 is TGCAGTGCTCCCAGGGCGCCCCTCTCCTACGAG. This rearrangement joins TRBV20-1 to TRBJ2-7, with a possible D match to TRBD1 (5 bases). Read data end 3 residues before the CDR3 end; the end is taken from the germline J gene. CDR3 length: 14 amino acids. The germline CDR1 and CDR2 sequences are DFQATT and SNEGSKA (reference sequence). Trimming left V 5 bases short and J 0 bases short, with 14 bases between.